This T cell receptor beta chain was found in a study of type 1 regulatory T cells. About the study: An in vitro protocol generated T-allo10, a Tr1-enriched, alloantigen-specific CD4 T cell product.

Deletions cut 0 bases from V and 4 bases from J, with 7 bases between. The CDR3 sequence is 14 residues long. Per the germline V gene, CDR1 is DFQATT and CDR2 is SNEGSKA (reference sequence). Worth noting for this clonotype: Its antigen is unknown.

TCRdb recomputed calls from the reads with MiXCR, one row per CDR3 protein. Among 55,000 to 65,000 distinct CDR3 sequences listed, less than 65% were seen once. Points from the study as a whole: Compared with non-Tr1 cells, Tr1 cells showed a narrower TCR repertoire.

The chain joins TRBV20-1 to TRBJ1-6; weak D call: TRBD1 (5 bases). Material for sequencing was cultured non-Tr1 T cells, either the whole culture or a sorted T cell fraction (not recorded which). This receptor was obtained from a human donor in good health. CDR3 residues: CSARDPGYNSPLHF. The CDR3 DNA sequence: TGCAGTGCTAGAGATCCAGGGTATAATTCACCCCTCCACTTT.